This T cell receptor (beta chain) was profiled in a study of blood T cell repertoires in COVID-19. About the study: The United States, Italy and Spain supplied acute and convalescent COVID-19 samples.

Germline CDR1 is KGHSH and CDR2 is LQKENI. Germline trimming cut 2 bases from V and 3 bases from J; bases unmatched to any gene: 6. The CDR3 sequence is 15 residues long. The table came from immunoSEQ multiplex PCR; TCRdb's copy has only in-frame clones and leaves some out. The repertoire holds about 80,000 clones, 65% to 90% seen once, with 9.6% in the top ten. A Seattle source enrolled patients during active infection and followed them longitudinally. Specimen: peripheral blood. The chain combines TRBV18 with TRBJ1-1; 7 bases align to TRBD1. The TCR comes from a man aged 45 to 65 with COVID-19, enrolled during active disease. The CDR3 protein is CASSPSWTGDTEAFF. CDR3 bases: TGTGCCAGCTCACCAAGTTGGACAGGAGACACTGAAGCTTTCTTT. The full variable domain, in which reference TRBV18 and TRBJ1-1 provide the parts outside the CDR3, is NAGVMQNPRHLVRRRGQEARLRCSPMKGHSHVYWYRQLPEEGLKFMVYLQKENIIDESGMPKERFSAEFPKEGPSILRIQQVVRGDSAAYFCASSPSWTGDTEAFFGQGTRLTVV.